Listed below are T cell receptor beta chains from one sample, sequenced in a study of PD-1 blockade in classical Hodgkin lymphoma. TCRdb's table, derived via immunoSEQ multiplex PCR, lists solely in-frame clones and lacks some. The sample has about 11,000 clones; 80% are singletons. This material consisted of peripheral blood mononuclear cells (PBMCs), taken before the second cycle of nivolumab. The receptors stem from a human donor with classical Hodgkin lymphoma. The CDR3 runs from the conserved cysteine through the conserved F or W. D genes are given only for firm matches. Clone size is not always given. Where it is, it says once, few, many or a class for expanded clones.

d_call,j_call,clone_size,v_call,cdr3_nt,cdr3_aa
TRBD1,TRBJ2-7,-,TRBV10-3,TGTGCCATCAGTGAGACGGGACAGCAGTACGAGCAGTACTTC,CAISETGQQYEQYF
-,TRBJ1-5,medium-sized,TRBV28,TGTGCCAGCAGTTCCCCCGGGGTGAACAATCAGCCCCAGCATTTT,CASSSPGVNNQPQHF
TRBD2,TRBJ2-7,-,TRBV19,TGTGCCAGTAGTACGAGTGGTATACTAGCGACCTACGAGCAGTACTTC,CASSTSGILATYEQYF
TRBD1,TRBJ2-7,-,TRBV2,TGTGCCAGCAGTGGTGATTCAAGGGGGCCCTCCGAGCAGTACTTC,CASSGDSRGPSEQYF
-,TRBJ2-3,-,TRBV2,TGTGCCAGCACCCTGGCCCGGCAGGGGAGCACAGATACGCAGTATTTT,CASTLARQGSTDTQYF
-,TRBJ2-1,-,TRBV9,TGTGCCAGCAGCGTAACTGACTATGTTAATGAGCAGTTCTTC,CASSVTDYVNEQFF
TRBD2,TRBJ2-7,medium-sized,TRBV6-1,TGTGCCAGCAGGGAAAGGGGGACTAGCGGGACCTCCTACGAGCAGTACTTC,CASRERGTSGTSYEQYF
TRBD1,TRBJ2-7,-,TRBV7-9,TGTGCCAGCAGCCCTCAGGACAGGAGCTCCTACGAGCAGTACTTC,CASSPQDRSSYEQYF
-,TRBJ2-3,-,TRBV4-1,TGCGCCAGCAGCTGGACTAGCACAGATACGCAGTATTTT,CASSWTSTDTQYF
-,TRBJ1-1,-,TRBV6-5,TGTGCCAGCAGCCACCAGGTGAACACTGAAGCTTTCTTT,CASSHQVNTEAFF
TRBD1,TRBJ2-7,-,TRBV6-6,TGTGCCAGCAGTTACCCCGGACAGGGGAAGGACGAGCAGTACTTC,CASSYPGQGKDEQYF
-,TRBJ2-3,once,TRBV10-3,TGTGCCATCAGTGACGGGTGGAGGGGGAGGGATTCCACAGATACGCAGTATTTT,CAISDGWRGRDSTDTQYF
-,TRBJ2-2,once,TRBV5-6,TGTGCCAGCAGCTTGGATGCACTCATGAACACCGGGGAGCTGTTTTTT,CASSLDALMNTGELFF
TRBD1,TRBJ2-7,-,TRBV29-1,TGCAGCGTGAGCGCCTGGACAGGATCCTACGAGCAGTACTTC,CSVSAWTGSYEQYF
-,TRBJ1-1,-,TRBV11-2,TGTGCCAGCAGCTTTGCGAACACTGAAGCTTTCTTT,CASSFANTEAFF
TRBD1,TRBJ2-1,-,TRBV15,TGTGCCACCAGCAGGGACAGGTCAAGCTCCTACAATGAGCAGTTCTTC,CATSRDRSSSYNEQFF
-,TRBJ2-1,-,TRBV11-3,TGTGCCAGCAGCTTAGACCCCCCCGGTGAGCAGTTCTTC,CASSLDPPGEQFF
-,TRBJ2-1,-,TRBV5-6,TGTGCCAGCAGCTTGGCAGGGGCGAGGAATGAGCAGTTCTTC,CASSLAGARNEQFF
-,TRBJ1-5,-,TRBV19,TGTGCCAGTAGTATAAGCCAGGCCACCAGTAGGAATCAGCCCCAGCATTTT,CASSISQATSRNQPQHF
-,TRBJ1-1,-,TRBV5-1,TGCGCCAGCAGCTTGACGGTGAACACTGAAGCTTTCTTT,CASSLTVNTEAFF
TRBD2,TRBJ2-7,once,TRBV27,TGTGCCAGCAGGGAGCGGGGACCCTCCTACGAGCAGTACTTC,CASRERGPSYEQYF
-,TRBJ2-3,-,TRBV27,TGTGCCAGCAGTTCCCTAGCGTTGAGCACAGATACGCAGTATTTT,CASSSLALSTDTQYF
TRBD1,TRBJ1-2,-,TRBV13,TGTGCCAGCAGCTTAGTGGGACAGGGTGCGCCGAGAGGCTACACCTTC,CASSLVGQGAPRGYTF
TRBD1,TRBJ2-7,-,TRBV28,TGTGCCAGCAGTTTGGGGACAGGGGCTTGGGAGCAGTACTTC,CASSLGTGAWEQYF
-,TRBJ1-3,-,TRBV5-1,TGCGCCAGCAGCTTGATTGGGGCCGACTCTGGAAACACCATATATTTT,CASSLIGADSGNTIYF
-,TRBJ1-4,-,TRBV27,TGTGCCAGCAGTTTATATGTGGGCGGTTTGCGGGAAAAACTGTTTTTT,CASSLYVGGLREKLFF
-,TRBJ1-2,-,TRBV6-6,TGTGCCAGCAGCCCCGGAGGGTCCCATGGCTACACCTTC,CASSPGGSHGYTF
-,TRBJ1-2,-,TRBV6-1,TGTGCCAGCAGTGAATTGGGCGGCTATGGCTACACCTTC,CASSELGGYGYTF
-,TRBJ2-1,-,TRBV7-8,TGTGCCAGCAGCTTCCGAGATCTTGCCCACAATGAGCAGTTCTTC,CASSFRDLAHNEQFF